Each of the 2 T cell receptor beta chains below was sequenced from the same sample in a study of control samples from healthy donors and cancer patients. Generated by immunoSEQ multiplex PCR, the TCRdb table keeps only in-frame clones and is missing some. Of about 110,000 clones listed, 85% to 90% are singletons. The material sequenced was blood. These receptors were collected from a woman aged 50 to 60 in good health.

The V and J genes are TRBV7-8 and TRBJ2-7; D is ambiguous. V was cut by 6 bases and J by 0 bases, with 9 bases left in between. The germline CDR1 and CDR2 sequences are SGHVS and FQNEAQ. The CDR3 sequence is 13 residues long. CDR3 in DNA: TGTGCCAGCAGTAGGACGGTCTCCTACGAGCAGTACGTC. Translated, it gives CASSRTVSYEQYV.

This chain uses TRBV19 with TRBJ1-4; the D gene is possibly TRBD1 (5 bases). V gave up 1 base and J gave up 6 bases, with 18 bases separating them. The CDR3 spans 17 residues. Germline CDR1 is LNHDA and CDR2 is SQIVND (reference sequence). In nucleotides, the CDR3 is TGTGCCAGTAGTATAGGCCAGGGTATGGGCATCTATGAAAAACTGTTTTTT. The encoded protein is CASSIGQGMGIYEKLFF.